The 8 T cell receptor beta chains reported below all come from one sample, sequenced in a study of blood T cell repertoires in COVID-19. TCRdb's table, derived via immunoSEQ multiplex PCR, lists solely in-frame clones and lacks some. The sample records about 24,000 clones, 65% to 75% being singletons. Material: peripheral blood. Receptors originate from a man aged 50-59 years with COVID-19, enrolled during active disease.

V usage is TRBV5-1 and J usage is TRBJ1-5; tentative D call: TRBD1 (5 bases). The CDR3 contains 14 residues. The germline V and J ends were trimmed by 2 bases and 3 bases, with 9 bases remaining between them. Germline V lookup: CDR1 SGHRS, CDR2 YFSETQ. As DNA, the CDR3 is TGCGCCAGCAGCTTAGACAGTTACAATCAGCCCCAGCATTTT. Encoded protein: CASSLDSYNQPQHF.

The rearrangement links TRBV27 to TRBJ1-5; TRBD1 is a possible D gene (6 bases). This CDR3 comprises 16 residues. The V and J ends lost 5 bases and 3 bases respectively, with 17 bases between them. CDR1 and CDR2 from the germline V gene are MNHEY and SMNVEV (reference sequence). CDR3 in DNA: TGTGCCAGCAGTGCGCTAACTACAGGGTACAATCAGCCCCAGCATTTT. It translates to CASSALTTGYNQPQHF.

This rearrangement joins TRBV5-4 to TRBJ1-3; 10 positions agree with TRBD1. Germline V gene data show CDR1 as SGHNT and CDR2 as YYREEE (reference sequence). The CDR3 is made up of 15 amino acids. Trimming at V came to 3 bases and at J to 3 bases, leaving 3 bases not matched to a gene. The CDR3 protein is CASSSGTGDGNTIYF. The CDR3 bases are TGTGCCAGCAGCTCCGGGACAGGGGATGGAAACACCATATATTTT.

V and J are TRBV10-3 and TRBJ2-2; D is perhaps TRBD1 (6 bases). The CDR3 is 13 residues long. Germline CDR1 ENHRY, CDR2 SYGVKD. Trimming pared 5 bases from V and 6 bases from J, leaving 10 bases between. CDR3 residues: CAISRGTAGELFF. The CDR3 region has the DNA TGTGCCATCAGTAGGGGGACCGCCGGGGAGCTGTTTTTT.

Only a few counts were recorded for this clone. DNA of the CDR3: TGTGCCAGCAGGTCGGGACTAGCACCTAATGAGCAGTTCTTC. Translation gives CASRSGLAPNEQFF. The gene calls are TRBV6-5 and TRBJ2-1; 9 nucleotides line up with TRBD2. V dropped 6 bases and J dropped 7; count of bases not matched to a gene: 7. This CDR3 region has 14 residues. Germline values: CDR1 MNHEY, CDR2 SVGAGI.

CDR3 loop: CASSYPGEGTEAFF. CDR3 sequence (DNA): TGTGCCAGCAGCTACCCTGGGGAGGGCACTGAAGCTTTCTTT. The rearrangement uses TRBV6-6 and TRBJ1-1; D is unresolved. The V end lost 6 bases, the J end lost 4 bases, and 15 bases lay between the germline ends. Germline CDR1 is MNHNY and CDR2 is SVGAGI (reference sequence). The CDR3 contains 14 residues.

The chain couples TRBV5-6 to TRBJ1-1; D is uncertain. The germline gives CDR1 SGHDT, CDR2 YYEEEE. Trimming took off 0 bases at V and 1 base at J, with 4 bases between the two ends. The CDR3 loop spans 13 amino acids. The CDR3 DNA sequence: TGTGCCAGCAGCTTGGGCGGGAACACTGAAGCTTTCTTT. The encoded protein is CASSLGGNTEAFF.

The chain links TRBV5-1 to TRBJ1-1; 8 nucleotides agree with TRBD1. V lost 4 bases to trimming and J lost 4 bases; unmatched junction nucleotides: 3. This CDR3 is 13 amino acids long. From germline, CDR1 is SGHRS and CDR2 YFSETQ. DNA for the CDR3: TGCGCCAGCAGCCGCGACAGGGGCACTGAAGCTTTCTTT. Protein product: CASSRDRGTEAFF.